This T cell receptor (beta chain) was found in a study of blood T cell repertoires in COVID-19. Profiling relied on immunoSEQ multiplex PCR, and the TCRdb table lists in-frame clones only, not all of them. The data show more than 140,000 clones, with about 86% seen just once and 1.5% held by the top ten. The CDR3 length is 13 residues. The V and J ends lost 4 bases and 6 bases respectively, with 13 bases between them. The germline gives CDR1 SGHRS, CDR2 YFSETQ. Sequences were obtained from peripheral blood. V usage is TRBV5-1 and J usage is TRBJ1-1; unclear D gene. This receptor was taken from a woman in her sixties or seventies with acute or convalescent COVID-19. The CDR3 sequence is CASSLMGSSEAFF. CDR3 bases: TGCGCCAGCAGCCTAATGGGCAGCTCTGAAGCTTTCTTT. The variable domain in full, completed from reference TRBV5-1 and TRBJ1-1, reads KAGVTQTPRYLIKTRGQQVTLSCSPISGHRSVSWYQQTPGQGLQFLFEYFSETQRNKGNFPGRFSGRQFSNSRSEMNVSTLELGDSALYLCASSLMGSSEAFFGQGTRLTVV.